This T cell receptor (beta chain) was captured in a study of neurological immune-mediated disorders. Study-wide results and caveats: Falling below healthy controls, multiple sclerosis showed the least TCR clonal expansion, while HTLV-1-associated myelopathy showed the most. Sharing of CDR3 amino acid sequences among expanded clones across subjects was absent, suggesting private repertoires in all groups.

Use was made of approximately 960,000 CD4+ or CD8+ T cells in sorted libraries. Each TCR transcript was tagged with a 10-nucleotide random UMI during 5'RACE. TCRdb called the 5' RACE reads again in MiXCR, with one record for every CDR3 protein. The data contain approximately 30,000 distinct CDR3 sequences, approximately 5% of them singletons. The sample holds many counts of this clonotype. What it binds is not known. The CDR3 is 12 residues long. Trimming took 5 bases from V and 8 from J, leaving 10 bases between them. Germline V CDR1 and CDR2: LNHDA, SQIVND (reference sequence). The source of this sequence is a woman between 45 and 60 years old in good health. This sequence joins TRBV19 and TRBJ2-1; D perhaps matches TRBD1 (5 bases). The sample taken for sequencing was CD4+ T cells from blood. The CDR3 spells CASSLQDHEQFF. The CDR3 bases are TGTGCCAGTAGTCTACAGGACCATGAGCAGTTCTTC.